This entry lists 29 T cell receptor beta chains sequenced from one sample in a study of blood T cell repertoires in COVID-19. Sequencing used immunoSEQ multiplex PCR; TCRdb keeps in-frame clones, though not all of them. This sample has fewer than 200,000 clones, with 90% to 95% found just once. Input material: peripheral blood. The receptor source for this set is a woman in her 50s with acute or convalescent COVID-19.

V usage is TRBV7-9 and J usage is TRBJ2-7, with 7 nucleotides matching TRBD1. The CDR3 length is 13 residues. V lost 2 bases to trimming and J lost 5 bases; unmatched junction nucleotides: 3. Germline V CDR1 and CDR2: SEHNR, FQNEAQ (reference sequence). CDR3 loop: CASSLKGADEQYF. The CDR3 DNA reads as TGTGCCAGCAGCTTAAAGGGGGCGGACGAGCAGTACTTC.

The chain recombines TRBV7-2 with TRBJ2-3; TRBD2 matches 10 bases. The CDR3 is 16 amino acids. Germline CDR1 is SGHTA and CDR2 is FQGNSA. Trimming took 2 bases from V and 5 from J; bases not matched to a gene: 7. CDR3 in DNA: TGTGCCAGCAGCTTATGGGCTAGCGGGGGACGAGATACGCAGTATTTT. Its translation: CASSLWASGGRDTQYF.

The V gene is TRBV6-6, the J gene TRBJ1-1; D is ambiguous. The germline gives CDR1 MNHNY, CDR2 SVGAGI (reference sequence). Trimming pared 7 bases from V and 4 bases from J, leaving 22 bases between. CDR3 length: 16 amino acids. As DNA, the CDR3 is TGTGCCAGCACCCTCACAGAACCCTCGTTATCCACTGAAGCTTTCTTT. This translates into CASTLTEPSLSTEAFF.

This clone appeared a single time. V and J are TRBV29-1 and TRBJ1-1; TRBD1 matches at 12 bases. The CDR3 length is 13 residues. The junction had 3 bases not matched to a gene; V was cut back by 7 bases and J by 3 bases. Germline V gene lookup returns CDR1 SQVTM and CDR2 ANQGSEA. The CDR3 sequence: CSGGQGAYTEAFF. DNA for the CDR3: TGCAGCGGGGGACAGGGGGCCTACACTGAAGCTTTCTTT. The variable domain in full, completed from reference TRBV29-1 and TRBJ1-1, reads SAVISQKPSRDICQRGTSLTIQCQVDSQVTMMFWYRQQPGQSLTLIATANQGSEATYESGFVIDKFPISRPNLTFSTLTVSNMSPEDSSIYLCSGGQGAYTEAFFGQGTRLTVV.

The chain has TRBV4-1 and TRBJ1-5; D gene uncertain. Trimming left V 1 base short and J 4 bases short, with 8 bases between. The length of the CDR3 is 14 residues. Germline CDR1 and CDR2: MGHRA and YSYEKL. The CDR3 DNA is TGCGCCAGCAGCCAAGGCGGTACAAATCAGCCCCAGCATTTT. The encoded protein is CASSQGGTNQPQHF.

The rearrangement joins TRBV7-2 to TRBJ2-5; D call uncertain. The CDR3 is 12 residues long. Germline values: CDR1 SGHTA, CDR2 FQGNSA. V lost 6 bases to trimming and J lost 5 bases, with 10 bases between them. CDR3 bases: TGTGCCAGCAGATCGACTGGGGAGACCCAGTACTTC. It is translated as CASRSTGETQYF.

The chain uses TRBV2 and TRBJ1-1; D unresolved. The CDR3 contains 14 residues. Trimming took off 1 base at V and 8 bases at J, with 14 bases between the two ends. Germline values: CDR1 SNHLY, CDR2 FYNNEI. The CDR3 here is CASSEGPFGSEAFF. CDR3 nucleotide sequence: TGTGCCAGCAGTGAAGGGCCATTCGGGTCGGAAGCTTTCTTT.

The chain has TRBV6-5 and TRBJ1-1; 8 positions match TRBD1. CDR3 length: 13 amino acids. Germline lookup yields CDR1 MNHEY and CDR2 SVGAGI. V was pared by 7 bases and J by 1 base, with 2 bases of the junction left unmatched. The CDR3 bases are TGTGCCAGCAAGACAGGGGCGAACACTGAAGCTTTCTTT. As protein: CASKTGANTEAFF.

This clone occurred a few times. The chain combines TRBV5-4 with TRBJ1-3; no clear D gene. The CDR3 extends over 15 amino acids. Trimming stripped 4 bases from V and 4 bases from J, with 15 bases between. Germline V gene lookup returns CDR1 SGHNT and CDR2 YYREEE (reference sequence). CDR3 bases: TGTGCCAGCAGCCCCGGGCCAGCGGAGGGAAACACCATATATTTT. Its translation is CASSPGPAEGNTIYF.

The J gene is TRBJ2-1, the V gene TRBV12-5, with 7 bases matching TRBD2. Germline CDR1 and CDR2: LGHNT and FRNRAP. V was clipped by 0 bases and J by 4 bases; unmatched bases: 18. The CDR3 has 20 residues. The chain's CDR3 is CASGLVPHPRAGVSYNEQFF. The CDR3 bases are TGTGCTAGTGGTTTGGTACCCCACCCGAGGGCGGGAGTCAGTTACAATGAGCAGTTCTTC.

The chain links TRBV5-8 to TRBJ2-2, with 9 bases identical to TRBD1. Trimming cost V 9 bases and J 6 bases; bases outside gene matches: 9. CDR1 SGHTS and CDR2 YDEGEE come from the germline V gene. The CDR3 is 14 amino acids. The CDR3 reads CAISMGQGSGELFF. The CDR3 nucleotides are TGTGCCATTTCGATGGGACAGGGATCCGGGGAGCTGTTTTTT. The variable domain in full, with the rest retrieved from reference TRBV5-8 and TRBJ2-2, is EAGVTQSPTHLIKTRGQQATLRCSPISGHTSVYWYQQALGLGLQFLLWYDEGEERNRGNFPPRFSGRQFPNYSSELNVNALELEDSALYLCAISMGQGSGELFFGEGSRLTVL.

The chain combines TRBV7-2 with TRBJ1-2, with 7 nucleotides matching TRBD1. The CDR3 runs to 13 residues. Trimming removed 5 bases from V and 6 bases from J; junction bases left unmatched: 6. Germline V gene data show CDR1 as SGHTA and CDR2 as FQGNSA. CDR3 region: CASSPRTGHGYTF. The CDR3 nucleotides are TGTGCCAGCAGCCCCCGGACAGGCCATGGCTACACCTTC. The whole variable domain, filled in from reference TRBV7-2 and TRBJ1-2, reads GAGVSQSPSNKVTEKGKDVELRCDPISGHTALYWYRQSLGQGLEFLIYFQGNSAPDKSGLPSDRFSAERTGGSVSTLTIQRTQQEDSAVYLCASSPRTGHGYTFGSGTRLTVV.

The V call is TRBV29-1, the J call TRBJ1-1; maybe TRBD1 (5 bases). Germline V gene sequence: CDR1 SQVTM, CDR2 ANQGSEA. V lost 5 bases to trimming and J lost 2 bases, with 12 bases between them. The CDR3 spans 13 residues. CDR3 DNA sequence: TGCAGCGTTTCCGGACACACCAACACTGAAGCTTTCTTT. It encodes CSVSGHTNTEAFF. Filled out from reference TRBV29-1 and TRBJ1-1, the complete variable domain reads SAVISQKPSRDICQRGTSLTIQCQVDSQVTMMFWYRQQPGQSLTLIATANQGSEATYESGFVIDKFPISRPNLTFSTLTVSNMSPEDSSIYLCSVSGHTNTEAFFGQGTRLTVV.

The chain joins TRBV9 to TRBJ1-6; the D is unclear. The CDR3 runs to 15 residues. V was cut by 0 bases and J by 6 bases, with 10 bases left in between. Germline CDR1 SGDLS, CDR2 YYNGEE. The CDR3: CASSVEPGSNSPLHF. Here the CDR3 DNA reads TGTGCCAGCAGCGTAGAACCGGGGAGTAATTCACCCCTCCACTTT.

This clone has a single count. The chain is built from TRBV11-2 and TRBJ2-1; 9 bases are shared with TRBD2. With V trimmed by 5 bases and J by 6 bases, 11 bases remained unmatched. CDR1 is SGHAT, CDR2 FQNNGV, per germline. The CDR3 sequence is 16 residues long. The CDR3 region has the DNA TGTGCCAGCAGCGGGGCCCCTAGCGGGGTGCGCAATGAGCAGTTCTTC. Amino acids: CASSGAPSGVRNEQFF.

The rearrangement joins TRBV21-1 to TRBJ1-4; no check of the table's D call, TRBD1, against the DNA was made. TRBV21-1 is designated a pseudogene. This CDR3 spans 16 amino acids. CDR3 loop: CASSAGQGAINEKLFF. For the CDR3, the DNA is TGTGCCAGCAGCGCCGGACAGGGGGCAATTAATGAAAAACTGTTTTTT.

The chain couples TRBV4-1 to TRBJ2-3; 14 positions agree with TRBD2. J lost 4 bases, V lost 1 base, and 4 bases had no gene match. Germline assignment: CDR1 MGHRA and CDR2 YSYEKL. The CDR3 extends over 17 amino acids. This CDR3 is CASSQGPGLAGADTQYF. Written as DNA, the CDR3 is TGCGCCAGCAGCCAAGGCCCGGGACTAGCGGGAGCAGATACGCAGTATTTT.

The CDR3 is CASSALQGSAEAFF. The CDR3 nucleotides read TGTGCCAGCAGCGCCCTACAGGGCTCGGCTGAAGCTTTCTTT. The chain employs TRBV11-2 and TRBJ1-1, with D possibly TRBD1 on 6 matching bases. The V gene lost 5 bases and the J gene lost 6 bases, with 16 bases spanning the gap. CDR3 size: 14 residues. Germline V lookup: CDR1 SGHAT, CDR2 FQNNGV.

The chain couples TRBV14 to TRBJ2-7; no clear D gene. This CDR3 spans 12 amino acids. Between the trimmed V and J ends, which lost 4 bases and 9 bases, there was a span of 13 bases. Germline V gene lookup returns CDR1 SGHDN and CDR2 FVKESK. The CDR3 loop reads CASSRLVYPQYF. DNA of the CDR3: TGTGCCAGCAGCCGTCTTGTTTATCCGCAGTACTTC.

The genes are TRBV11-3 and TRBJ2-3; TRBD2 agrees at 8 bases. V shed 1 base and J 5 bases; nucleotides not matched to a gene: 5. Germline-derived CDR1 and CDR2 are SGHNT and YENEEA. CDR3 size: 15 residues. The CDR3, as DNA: TGTGCCAGCAGCTTAGGGAGCGGGAGAGGAGATACGCAGTATTTT. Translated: CASSLGSGRGDTQYF.

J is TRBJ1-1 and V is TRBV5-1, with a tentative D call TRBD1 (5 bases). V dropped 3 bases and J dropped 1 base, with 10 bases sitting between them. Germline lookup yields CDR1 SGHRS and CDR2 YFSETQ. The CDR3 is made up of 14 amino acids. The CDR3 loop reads CASSWGGGNTEAFF. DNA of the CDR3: TGCGCCAGCAGCTGGGGCGGGGGGAACACTGAAGCTTTCTTT.

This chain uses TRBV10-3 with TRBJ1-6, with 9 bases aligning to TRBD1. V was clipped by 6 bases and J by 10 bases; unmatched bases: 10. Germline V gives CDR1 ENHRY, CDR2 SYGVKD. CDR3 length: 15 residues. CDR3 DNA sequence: TGTGCCATCAGCGGACAGGGGAGACAGGCCTCACCCCTCCACTTT. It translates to CAISGQGRQASPLHF.

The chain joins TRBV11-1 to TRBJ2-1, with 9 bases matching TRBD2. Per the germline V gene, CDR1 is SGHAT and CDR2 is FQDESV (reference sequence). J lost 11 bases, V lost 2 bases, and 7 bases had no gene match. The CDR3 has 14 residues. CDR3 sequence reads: CASSLSMREGKQFF. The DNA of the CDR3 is TGTGCCAGCAGCTTATCTATGCGGGAGGGGAAGCAGTTCTTC.

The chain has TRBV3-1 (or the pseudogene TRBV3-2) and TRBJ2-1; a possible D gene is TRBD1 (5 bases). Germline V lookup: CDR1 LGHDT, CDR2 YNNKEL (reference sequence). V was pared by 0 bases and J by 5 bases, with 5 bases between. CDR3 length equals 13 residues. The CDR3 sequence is CASSQDRDNEQFF. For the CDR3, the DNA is TGTGCCAGCAGCCAAGACAGGGACAATGAGCAGTTCTTC.

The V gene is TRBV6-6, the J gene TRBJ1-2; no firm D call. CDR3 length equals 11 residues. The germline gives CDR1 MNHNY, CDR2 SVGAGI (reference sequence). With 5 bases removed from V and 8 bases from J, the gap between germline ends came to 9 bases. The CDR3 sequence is CASSTDSGYTF. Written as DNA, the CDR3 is TGTGCCAGCAGTACAGATTCGGGCTACACCTTC.

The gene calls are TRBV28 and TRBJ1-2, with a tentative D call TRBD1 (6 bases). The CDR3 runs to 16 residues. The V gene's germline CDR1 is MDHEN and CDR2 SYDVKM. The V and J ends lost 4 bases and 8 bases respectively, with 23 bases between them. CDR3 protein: CASSSTFRQDSLGYTF. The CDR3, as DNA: TGTGCCAGCAGTTCTACGTTTCGACAGGACTCGTTAGGCTACACCTTC.

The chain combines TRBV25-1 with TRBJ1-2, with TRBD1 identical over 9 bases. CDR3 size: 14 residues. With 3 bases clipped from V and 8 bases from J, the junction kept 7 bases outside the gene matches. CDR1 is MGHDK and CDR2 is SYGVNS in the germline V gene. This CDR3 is CASSELQGARGYTF. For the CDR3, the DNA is TGTGCCAGCAGTGAGTTACAGGGGGCGCGGGGCTACACCTTC.

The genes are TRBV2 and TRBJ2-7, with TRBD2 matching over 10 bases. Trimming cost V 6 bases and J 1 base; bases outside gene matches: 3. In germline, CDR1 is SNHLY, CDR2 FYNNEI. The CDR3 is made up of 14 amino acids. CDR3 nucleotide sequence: TGTGCCAGCAGCGGGACTAGCGTTTCCTACGAGCAGTACTTC. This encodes CASSGTSVSYEQYF.

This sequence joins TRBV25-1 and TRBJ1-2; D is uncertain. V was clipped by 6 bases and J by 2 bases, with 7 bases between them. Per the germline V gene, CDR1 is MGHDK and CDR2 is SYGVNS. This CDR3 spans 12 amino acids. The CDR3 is CASRHRNYGYTF. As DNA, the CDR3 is TGTGCCAGCAGGCATCGGAACTATGGCTACACCTTC.